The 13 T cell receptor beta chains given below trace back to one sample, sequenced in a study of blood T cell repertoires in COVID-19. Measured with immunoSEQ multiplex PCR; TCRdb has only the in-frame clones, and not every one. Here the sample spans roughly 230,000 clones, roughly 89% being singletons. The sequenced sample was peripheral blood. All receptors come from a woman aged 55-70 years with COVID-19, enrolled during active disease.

CDR3 amino acids: CASSTGTGVGGYTF. In DNA form, the CDR3 reads TGTGCCAGCAGTACCGGGACAGGGGTAGGTGGCTACACCTTC. The rearrangement joins TRBV2 to TRBJ1-2; TRBD1 matches at 10 bases. This CDR3 region has 14 residues. Germline V gene data show CDR1 as SNHLY and CDR2 as FYNNEI. The V segment lost 5 bases and the J segment 7 bases; nucleotides outside the gene matches: 7.

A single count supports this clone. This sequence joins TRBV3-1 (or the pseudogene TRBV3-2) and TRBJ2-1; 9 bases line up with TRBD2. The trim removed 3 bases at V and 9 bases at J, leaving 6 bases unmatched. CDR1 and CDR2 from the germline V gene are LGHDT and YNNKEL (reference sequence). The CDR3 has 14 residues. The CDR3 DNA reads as TGTGCCAGCAGCCAGCGGGGGGGCCGCGGTGAGCAGTTCTTC. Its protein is CASSQRGGRGEQFF.

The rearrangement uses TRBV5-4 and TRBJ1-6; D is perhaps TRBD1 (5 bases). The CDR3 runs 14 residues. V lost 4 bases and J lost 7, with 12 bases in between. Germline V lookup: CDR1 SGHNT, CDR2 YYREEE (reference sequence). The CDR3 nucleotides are TGTGCCAGCAGCCAGACAGTCGGGAATTCACCCCTCCACTTT. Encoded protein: CASSQTVGNSPLHF.

The CDR3 protein is CASSHRDRGLQPQHF. The CDR3 bases are TGCGCCAGCAGCCACCGGGACAGGGGATTACAGCCCCAGCATTTT. The V and J genes are TRBV4-1 and TRBJ1-5; 10 nucleotides line up with TRBD1. Losses at the gene ends were 3 bases for V and 7 bases for J; bases not matched to a gene: 6. The length of the CDR3 is 15 residues. Germline lookup yields CDR1 MGHRA and CDR2 YSYEKL.

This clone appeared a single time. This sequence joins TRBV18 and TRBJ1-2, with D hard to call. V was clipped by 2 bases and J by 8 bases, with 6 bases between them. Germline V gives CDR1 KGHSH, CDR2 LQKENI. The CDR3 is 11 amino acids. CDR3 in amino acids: CASSPTRGYTF. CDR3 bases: TGTGCCAGCTCACCAACTCGAGGCTACACCTTC.

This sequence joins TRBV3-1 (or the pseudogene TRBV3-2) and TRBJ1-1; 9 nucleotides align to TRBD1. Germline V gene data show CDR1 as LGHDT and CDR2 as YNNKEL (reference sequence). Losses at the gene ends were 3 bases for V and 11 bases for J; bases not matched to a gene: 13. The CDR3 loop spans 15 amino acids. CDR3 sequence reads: CASSHEGLQGAPAFF. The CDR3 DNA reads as TGTGCCAGCAGCCATGAAGGGTTACAGGGGGCGCCTGCTTTCTTT.

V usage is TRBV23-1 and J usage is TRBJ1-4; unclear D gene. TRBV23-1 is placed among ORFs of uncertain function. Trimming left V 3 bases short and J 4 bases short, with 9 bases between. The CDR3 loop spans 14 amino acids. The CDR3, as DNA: TGCGCCAGCAGTCACCGGGTCCATAATGAAAAACTGTTTTTT. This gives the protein CASSHRVHNEKLFF.

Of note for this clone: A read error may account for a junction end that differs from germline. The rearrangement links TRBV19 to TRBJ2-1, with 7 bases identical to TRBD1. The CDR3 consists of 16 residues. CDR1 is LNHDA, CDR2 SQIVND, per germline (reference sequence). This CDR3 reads CASSMGTRQGYIEQFF. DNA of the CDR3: TGTGCCAGTAGTATGGGGACCAGACAGGGTTACATTGAGCAGTTCTTC.

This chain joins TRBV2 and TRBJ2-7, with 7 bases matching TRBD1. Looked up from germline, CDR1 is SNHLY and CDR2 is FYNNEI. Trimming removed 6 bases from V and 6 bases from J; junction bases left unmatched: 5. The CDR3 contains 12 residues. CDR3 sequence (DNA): TGTGCCAGCAGGGAAAACAGGGGCGAGCAGTACTTC. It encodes CASRENRGEQYF.

The CDR3 reads CASSPAFIGTTGPGELFF. Here the CDR3 DNA reads TGCGCCAGCAGCCCTGCCTTTATTGGGACGACAGGGCCCGGGGAGCTGTTTTTT. The V gene is TRBV4-3, the J gene TRBJ2-2; 7 bases are shared with TRBD1. The junction had 17 bases not matched to a gene; V was cut back by 4 bases and J by 6 bases. Germline assignment: CDR1 LGHNA and CDR2 YSLEER. The CDR3 runs to 18 residues.

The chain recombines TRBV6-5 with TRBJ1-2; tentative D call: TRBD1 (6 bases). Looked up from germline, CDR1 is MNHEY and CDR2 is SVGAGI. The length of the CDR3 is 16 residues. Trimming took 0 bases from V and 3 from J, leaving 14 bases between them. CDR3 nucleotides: TGTGCCAGCAGTTACTCGCCCAGGGGCGCCGACTATGGCTACACCTTC. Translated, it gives CASSYSPRGADYGYTF.

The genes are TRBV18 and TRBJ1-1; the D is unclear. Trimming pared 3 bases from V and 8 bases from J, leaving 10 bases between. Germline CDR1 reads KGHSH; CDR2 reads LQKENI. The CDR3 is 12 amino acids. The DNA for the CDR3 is TGTGCCAGCTCACCGGTCCAGAAGGAAGCTTTCTTT. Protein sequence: CASSPVQKEAFF.

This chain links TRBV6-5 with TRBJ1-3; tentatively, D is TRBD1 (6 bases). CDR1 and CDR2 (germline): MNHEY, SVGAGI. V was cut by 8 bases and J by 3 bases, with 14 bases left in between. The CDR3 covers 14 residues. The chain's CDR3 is CASGSGQLGNTIYF. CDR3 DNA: TGTGCCAGCGGCTCAGGACAGCTTGGAAACACCATATATTTT.